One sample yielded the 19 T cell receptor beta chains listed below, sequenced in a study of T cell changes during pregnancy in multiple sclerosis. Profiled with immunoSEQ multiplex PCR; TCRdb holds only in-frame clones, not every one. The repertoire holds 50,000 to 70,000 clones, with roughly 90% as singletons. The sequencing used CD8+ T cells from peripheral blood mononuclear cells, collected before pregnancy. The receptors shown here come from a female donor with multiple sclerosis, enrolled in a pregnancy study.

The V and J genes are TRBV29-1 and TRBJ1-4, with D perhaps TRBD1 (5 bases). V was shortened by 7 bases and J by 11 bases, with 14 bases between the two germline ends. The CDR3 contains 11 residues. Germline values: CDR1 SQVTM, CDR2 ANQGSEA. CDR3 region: CSGNQGDKLFF. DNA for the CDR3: TGCAGCGGAAACCAGGGTGACAAACTGTTTTTT.

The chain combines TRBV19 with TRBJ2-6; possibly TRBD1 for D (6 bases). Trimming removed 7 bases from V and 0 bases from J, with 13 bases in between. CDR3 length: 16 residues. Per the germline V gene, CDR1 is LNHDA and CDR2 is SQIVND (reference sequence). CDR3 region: CASTDSFGSGANVLTF. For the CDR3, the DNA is TGTGCCAGTACGGACAGCTTCGGCTCTGGGGCCAACGTCCTGACTTTC.

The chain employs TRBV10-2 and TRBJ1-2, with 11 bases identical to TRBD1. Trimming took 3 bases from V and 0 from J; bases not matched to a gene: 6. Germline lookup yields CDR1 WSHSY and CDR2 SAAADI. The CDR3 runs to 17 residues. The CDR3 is CASSDGTGGSSNYGYTF. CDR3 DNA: TGCGCCAGCAGTGATGGGACAGGGGGGTCCTCTAACTATGGCTACACCTTC.

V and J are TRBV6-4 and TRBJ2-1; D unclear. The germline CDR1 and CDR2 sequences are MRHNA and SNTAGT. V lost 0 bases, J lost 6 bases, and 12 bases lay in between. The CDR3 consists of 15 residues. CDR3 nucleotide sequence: TGTGCCAGCAGTGACTCGATGGTCACTACCAATGAGCAGTTCTTC. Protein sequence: CASSDSMVTTNEQFF.

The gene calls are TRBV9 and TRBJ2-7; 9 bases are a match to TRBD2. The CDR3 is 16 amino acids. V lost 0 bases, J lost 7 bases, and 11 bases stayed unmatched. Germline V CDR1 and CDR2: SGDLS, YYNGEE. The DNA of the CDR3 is TGTGCCAGCAGCGTAGGGGGGGGCCTAGCGGGGAATGAGCAGTACTTC. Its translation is CASSVGGGLAGNEQYF.

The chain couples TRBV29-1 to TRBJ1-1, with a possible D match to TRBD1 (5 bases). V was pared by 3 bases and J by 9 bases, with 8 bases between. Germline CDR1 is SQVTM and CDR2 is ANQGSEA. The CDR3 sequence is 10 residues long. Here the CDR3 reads CSVDQGKAFF. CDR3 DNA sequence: TGCAGCGTTGACCAGGGTAAAGCTTTCTTT.

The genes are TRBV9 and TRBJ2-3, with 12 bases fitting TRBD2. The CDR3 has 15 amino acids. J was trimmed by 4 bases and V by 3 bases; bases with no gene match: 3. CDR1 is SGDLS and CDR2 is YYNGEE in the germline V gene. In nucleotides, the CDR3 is TGTGCCAGCAGCGCTAGCGGGGGGGATTCAGATACGCAGTATTTT. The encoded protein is CASSASGGDSDTQYF.

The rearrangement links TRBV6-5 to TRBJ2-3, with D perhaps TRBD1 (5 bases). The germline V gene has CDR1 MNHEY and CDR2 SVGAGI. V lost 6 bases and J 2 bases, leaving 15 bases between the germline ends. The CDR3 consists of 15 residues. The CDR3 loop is CASRPRQKYTDTQYF. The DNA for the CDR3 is TGTGCCAGCAGACCCCGACAGAAATACACAGATACGCAGTATTTT.

In DNA, the CDR3 is TGTGCCAGCAGCTTGATGGGGGGCTCCTACAATGAGCAGTTCTTC. It codes for CASSLMGGSYNEQFF. The chain employs TRBV7-6 and TRBJ2-1; D is possibly TRBD2 (6 bases). The CDR3 length is 15 residues. V was clipped by 3 bases and J by 0 bases, with 9 bases between them. Germline CDR1 is SGHVS and CDR2 is FNYEAQ.

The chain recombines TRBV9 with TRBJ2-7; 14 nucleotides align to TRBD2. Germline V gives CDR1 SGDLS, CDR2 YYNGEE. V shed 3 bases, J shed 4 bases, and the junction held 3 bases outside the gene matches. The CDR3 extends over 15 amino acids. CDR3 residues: CASSGGTSGGYEQYF. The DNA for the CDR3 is TGTGCCAGCAGCGGTGGGACTAGCGGGGGTTACGAGCAGTACTTC. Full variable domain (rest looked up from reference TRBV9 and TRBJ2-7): DSGVTQTPKHLITATGQRVTLRCSPRSGDLSVYWYQQSLDQGLQFLIQYYNGEERAKGNILERFSAQQFPDLHSELNLSSLELGDSALYFCASSGGTSGGYEQYFGPGTRLTVT.

CDR3 nucleotide sequence: TGTGCCAGTAGCCCTCGCGGGGGAGGCGAGCAGTACTTC. It is translated as CASSPRGGGEQYF. The gene calls are TRBV19 and TRBJ2-7; TRBD2 aligns across 7 bases. Germline-derived CDR1 and CDR2 are LNHDA and SQIVND (reference sequence). The CDR3 totals 13 residues. V lost 6 bases, J lost 6 bases, and 8 bases stayed unmatched.

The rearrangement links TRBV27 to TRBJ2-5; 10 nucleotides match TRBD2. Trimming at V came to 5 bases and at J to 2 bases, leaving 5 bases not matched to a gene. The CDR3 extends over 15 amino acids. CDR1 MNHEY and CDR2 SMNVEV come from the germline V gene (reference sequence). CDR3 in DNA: TGTGCCAGCAGTACCGGGACTAGCGAACAAGAGACCCAGTACTTC. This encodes CASSTGTSEQETQYF.

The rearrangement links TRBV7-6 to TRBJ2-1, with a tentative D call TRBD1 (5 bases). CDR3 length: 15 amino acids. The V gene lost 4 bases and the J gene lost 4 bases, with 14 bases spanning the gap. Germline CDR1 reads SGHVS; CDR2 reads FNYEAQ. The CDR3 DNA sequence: TGTGCCAGCAGCTCCCGGTTAGGGGAATACAATGAGCAGTTCTTC. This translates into CASSSRLGEYNEQFF.

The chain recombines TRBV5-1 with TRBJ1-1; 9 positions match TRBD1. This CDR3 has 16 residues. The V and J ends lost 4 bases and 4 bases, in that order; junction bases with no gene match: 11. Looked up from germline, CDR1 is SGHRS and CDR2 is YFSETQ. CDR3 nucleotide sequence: TGCGCCAGCAGCCACCGGGACAGGGAACGGGCCACTGAAGCTTTCTTT. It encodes CASSHRDRERATEAFF.

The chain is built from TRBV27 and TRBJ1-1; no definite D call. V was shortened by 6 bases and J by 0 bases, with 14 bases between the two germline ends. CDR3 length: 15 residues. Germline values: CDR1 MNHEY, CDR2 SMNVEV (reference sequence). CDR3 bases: TGTGCCAGCAGCCTTGCGCGGGGTATGAACACTGAAGCTTTCTTT. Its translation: CASSLARGMNTEAFF.

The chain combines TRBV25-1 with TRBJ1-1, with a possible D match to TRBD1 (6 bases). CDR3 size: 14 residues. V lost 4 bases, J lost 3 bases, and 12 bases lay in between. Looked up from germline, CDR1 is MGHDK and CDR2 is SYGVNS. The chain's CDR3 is CASSVAGGDTEAFF. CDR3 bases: TGTGCCAGCAGTGTGGCTGGGGGCGACACTGAAGCTTTCTTT.

DNA of the CDR3: TGTGCCAGCAGCCAGTCGGGACAGATTAATGAAAAACTGTTTTTT. Translating gives CASSQSGQINEKLFF. J is TRBJ1-4 and V is TRBV6-5; 7 bases fit TRBD1. The CDR3 covers 15 residues. Germline assignment: CDR1 MNHEY and CDR2 SVGAGI. With 6 bases clipped from V and 4 bases from J, the junction kept 8 bases outside the gene matches.

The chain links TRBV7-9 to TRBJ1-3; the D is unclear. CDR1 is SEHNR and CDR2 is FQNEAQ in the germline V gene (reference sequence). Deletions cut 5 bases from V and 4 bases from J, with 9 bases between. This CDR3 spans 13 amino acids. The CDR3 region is CASSPAGGNTIYF. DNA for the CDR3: TGTGCCAGCAGCCCAGCGGGCGGAAACACCATATATTTT.

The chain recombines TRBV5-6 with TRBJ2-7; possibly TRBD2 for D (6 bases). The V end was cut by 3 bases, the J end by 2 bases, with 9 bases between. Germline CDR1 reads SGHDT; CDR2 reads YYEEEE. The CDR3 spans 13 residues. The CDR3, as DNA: TGTGCCAGCAGCTCGGGACTTACCTACGAGCAGTACTTC. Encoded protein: CASSSGLTYEQYF.